The clone carrying this TCR beta chain appeared once. Antigen specificity is unknown. The data were taken from a study of cytomegalovirus exposure and HLA in healthy donors. PCR primers comprised 60 Vbeta and 13 Jbeta primers. Assay: immunoSEQ multiplex PCR; the TCRdb copy retains only in-frame clones and omits some. The sample has 150,000 to 200,000 clones, 82% seen once. Study observations and caveats: Sequence variants that were highly shared formed a cluster that was likely a sequencing artifact. Upon later analysis, HLA-associated TCR beta chains proved more clonally expanded than other, equally common chains. Being productive about 90% or about 30% of the time was typical of most TCR beta V segments in an earlier analysis. Specific recognition of CMV antigens was confirmed in vitro for a few chains (all CMV-associated).

Germline V lookup: CDR1 SEHNR, CDR2 FQNEAQ (reference sequence). The CDR3 covers 16 residues. The V end lost 2 bases, the J end lost 0 bases, and 12 bases lay between the germline ends. This TCR was recovered from a man between 40 and 49 years old in good health and CMV-seronegative. Material: PBMCs. V and J are TRBV7-9 and TRBJ2-3; D may be TRBD1 (5 bases). As DNA, the CDR3 is TGTGCCAGCAGCTTACTCGGACAAAGAAGCACAGATACGCAGTATTTT. It is translated as CASSLLGQRSTDTQYF.